The next 16 T cell receptor beta chains were all read from a single sample in a study of blood T cell repertoires in COVID-19. TCRdb's table, derived via immunoSEQ multiplex PCR, lists solely in-frame clones and lacks some. This table holds approximately 140,000 clones, 70% to 90% found once. Input material: peripheral blood. The origin of the receptors is a human donor in a cohort sampled during active COVID-19.

The V call is TRBV19, the J call TRBJ2-4; perhaps TRBD1 as D (5 bases). Looked up from germline, CDR1 is LNHDA and CDR2 is SQIVND (reference sequence). The CDR3 loop spans 15 amino acids. V was cut by 4 bases and J by 2 bases, with 12 bases left in between. Written as DNA, the CDR3 is TGTGCCAGTAGTAAAACCGACAGACCCAAAAACATTCAGTACTTC. This encodes CASSKTDRPKNIQYF. Full variable domain (rest looked up from reference TRBV19 and TRBJ2-4): DGGITQSPKYLFRKEGQNVTLSCEQNLNHDAMYWYRQDPGQGLRLIYYSQIVNDFQKGDIAEGYSVSREKKESFPLTVTSAQKNPTAFYLCASSKTDRPKNIQYFGAGTRLSVL.

J is TRBJ2-1 and V is TRBV7-3, with 7 positions matching TRBD2. Per germline, CDR1 SGHTA and CDR2 FQGTGA. The CDR3 runs to 12 residues. Trimming cost V 5 bases and J 6 bases; bases outside gene matches: 1. CDR3 amino acids: CASSPGGNEQFF. Here the CDR3 DNA reads TGTGCCAGCAGCCCGGGGGGCAATGAGCAGTTCTTC.

The genes are TRBV7-2 and TRBJ2-3; D call uncertain. The CDR3 length is 15 residues. Germline CDR1 is SGHTA and CDR2 is FQGNSA. V was clipped by 0 bases and J by 0 bases, with 7 bases between them. The CDR3 coding sequence is TGTGCCAGCAGCTTAGCACTCATAAGCACAGATACGCAGTATTTT. Amino acids: CASSLALISTDTQYF.

This chain connects TRBV19 to TRBJ1-5, with D unresolved. The CDR3 is 13 residues long. CDR1 is LNHDA, CDR2 SQIVND, per germline (reference sequence). Between the trimmed V and J ends, which lost 3 bases and 6 bases, there was a span of 9 bases. The CDR3 region is CASSIGRSQPQHF. As DNA, the CDR3 is TGTGCCAGTAGTATTGGAAGGAGTCAGCCCCAGCATTTT.

This clone was detected only once. This rearrangement joins TRBV9 to TRBJ2-1, with a tentative D call TRBD2 (5 bases). CDR3 length: 15 amino acids. Trimming pared 4 bases from V and 4 bases from J, leaving 15 bases between. Per the germline V gene, CDR1 is SGDLS and CDR2 is YYNGEE. CDR3 DNA sequence: TGTGCCAGCAGCCCCGGGCTAGCCGATTACAATGAGCAGTTCTTC. Its protein is CASSPGLADYNEQFF.

The chain carries TRBV5-8 and TRBJ2-1, with TRBD1 as a possible D gene (6 bases). Trimming stripped 8 bases from V and 6 bases from J, with 12 bases between. CDR1 and CDR2 from the germline V gene are SGHTS and YDEGEE. The CDR3 is 12 amino acids. CDR3 DNA sequence: TGTGCCAGTCGCAGGACAGTCAATGAGCAGTTCTTC. It translates to CASRRTVNEQFF.

The CDR3 loop reads CASSLQGLLTSYEQYF. Here the CDR3 DNA reads TGTGCCAGCAGCTTACAGGGACTGCTAACCTCCTACGAGCAGTACTTC. This chain connects TRBV7-8 to TRBJ2-7, with D possibly TRBD2 on 6 matching bases. This CDR3 is built from 16 residues. V was shortened by 2 bases and J by 0 bases, with 14 bases between the two germline ends. CDR1 is SGHVS and CDR2 is FQNEAQ in the germline V gene. The full variable domain, rest sourced from reference TRBV7-8 and TRBJ2-7, is GAGVSQSPRYKVAKRGQDVALRCDPISGHVSLFWYQQALGQGPEFLTYFQNEAQLDKSGLPSDRFFAERPEGSVSTLKIQRTQQEDSAVYLCASSLQGLLTSYEQYFGPGTRLTVT.

This sequence joins TRBV7-6 and TRBJ2-7; 7 positions agree with TRBD1. Unmatched junction bases numbered 4, after V lost 8 bases and J lost 0 bases. This CDR3 spans 13 amino acids. In germline, CDR1 is SGHVS, CDR2 FNYEAQ. The CDR3 loop reads CASLGQDSYEQYF. CDR3 bases: TGTGCCAGCCTTGGACAGGACTCCTACGAGCAGTACTTC.

The chain is built from TRBV7-9 and TRBJ1-2, with D unclear. The CDR3 extends over 11 amino acids. Trimming took 1 base from V and 6 from J, leaving 3 bases between them. Germline lookup yields CDR1 SEHNR and CDR2 FQNEAQ (reference sequence). The CDR3 DNA sequence: TGTGCCAGCAGCTTAGGAGATGGCTACACCTTC. Translated: CASSLGDGYTF.

The chain joins TRBV3-1 (or the pseudogene TRBV3-2) to TRBJ1-2; D is possibly TRBD1 (6 bases). The V and J ends lost 5 bases and 2 bases respectively, with 9 bases between them. CDR3 length equals 13 residues. Per germline, CDR1 LGHDT and CDR2 YNNKEL (reference sequence). CDR3 loop: CASSETGNYGYTF. The DNA for the CDR3 is TGTGCCAGCAGCGAAACAGGGAACTATGGCTACACCTTC.

The CDR3 DNA is TGTGCCAGCGGCAGTGGGCTCCTGGGAGCTTTCTTT. Protein product: CASGSGLLGAFF. The chain links TRBV12-3 or TRBV12-4 to TRBJ1-1; no clear D gene. The CDR3 extends over 12 amino acids. Trimming pared 8 bases from V and 10 bases from J, leaving 17 bases between.

This clone has just one count. V gene TRBV18 combines with J gene TRBJ2-2; 8 bases line up with TRBD2. Germline assignment: CDR1 KGHSH and CDR2 LQKENI. The V and J ends lost 3 bases and 3 bases, in that order; junction bases with no gene match: 3. This CDR3 is 15 amino acids long. The CDR3: CASSPGLGDTGELFF. For the CDR3, the DNA is TGTGCCAGCTCACCGGGACTAGGGGACACCGGGGAGCTGTTTTTT.

The chain carries TRBV7-6 and TRBJ2-5; perhaps TRBD2 as D (7 bases). Trimming removed 4 bases at V and 1 base at J, with 13 bases between. The CDR3 runs to 15 residues. CDR1 and CDR2 (germline): SGHVS, FNYEAQ. DNA for the CDR3: TGTGCCAGCAGCTGGGGGGGGCGGCCCCAAGAGACCCAGTACTTC. It specifies CASSWGGRPQETQYF.

This clone has a single count. CDR3: CSVDRGGSGEQFF. Here the CDR3 DNA reads TGCAGCGTTGATCGGGGGGGCTCGGGTGAGCAGTTCTTC. The V and J genes are TRBV29-1 and TRBJ2-1; 8 bases align to TRBD2. Germline values: CDR1 SQVTM, CDR2 ANQGSEA. The CDR3 contains 13 residues. The trim removed 3 bases at V and 9 bases at J, leaving 7 bases unmatched.

This chain uses TRBV2 with TRBJ1-1; D not resolved. CDR3 length: 14 residues. CDR1 is SNHLY and CDR2 is FYNNEI in the germline V gene. Trimming shortened V by 5 bases and J by 4 bases, and 14 bases separated the two germline ends. CDR3 bases: TGTGCCAGCAGTAAGACTCCTCGGGGCACTGAAGCTTTCTTT. Translated, it gives CASSKTPRGTEAFF.

This rearrangement joins TRBV30 to TRBJ2-5; 9 bases agree with TRBD1. CDR1 GTSNPN and CDR2 SVGIG come from the germline V gene (reference sequence). This CDR3 spans 15 amino acids. V lost 2 bases to trimming and J lost 5 bases; unmatched junction nucleotides: 9. The CDR3 loop reads CAWSITTGGAETQYF. Here the CDR3 DNA reads TGTGCCTGGAGTATCACAACAGGGGGCGCGGAGACCCAGTACTTC. The full variable domain, with the rest looked up from reference TRBV30 and TRBJ2-5, is SQTIHQWPATLVQPVGSPLSLECTVEGTSNPNLYWYRQAAGRGLQLLFYSVGIGQISSEVPQNLSASRPQDRQFILSSKKLLLSDSGFYLCAWSITTGGAETQYFGPGTRLLVL.